This TCR beta chain was observed in a study of PD-1 blockade in classical Hodgkin lymphoma. Study-wide points: Diversity in CD4+ TCRs, unlike that measured in CD8+ TCRs, had risen significantly by C4D1. It was reported that newly diagnosed patients had less baseline TCR diversity than healthy donors.

Profiling relied on immunoSEQ multiplex PCR, and the TCRdb table lists in-frame clones only, not all of them. Among 40,000 to 65,000 clones, about 89% were seen once, and the ten largest hold approximately 6.5%. Germline-derived CDR1 and CDR2 are MNHNS and SASEGT. Trimming removed 0 bases from V and 2 bases from J, with 7 bases in between. This CDR3 has 14 residues. About this clone: The antigen is unknown.

The time point here: cycle 4 day 1 (C4D1), after 6 weeks of nivolumab. Relapses following autologous stem cell transplantation were seen in all patients, with brentuximab vedotin exposure varying. The V and J genes are TRBV6-1 and TRBJ1-2; no definite D call. The sequence derives from a human donor with classical Hodgkin lymphoma. The source was peripheral blood mononuclear cells (PBMCs), collected before the fourth cycle of nivolumab. The CDR3 nucleotides are TGTGCCAGCAGTGAAGCCACCGGGAACTATGGCTACACCTTC. As protein: CASSEATGNYGYTF.